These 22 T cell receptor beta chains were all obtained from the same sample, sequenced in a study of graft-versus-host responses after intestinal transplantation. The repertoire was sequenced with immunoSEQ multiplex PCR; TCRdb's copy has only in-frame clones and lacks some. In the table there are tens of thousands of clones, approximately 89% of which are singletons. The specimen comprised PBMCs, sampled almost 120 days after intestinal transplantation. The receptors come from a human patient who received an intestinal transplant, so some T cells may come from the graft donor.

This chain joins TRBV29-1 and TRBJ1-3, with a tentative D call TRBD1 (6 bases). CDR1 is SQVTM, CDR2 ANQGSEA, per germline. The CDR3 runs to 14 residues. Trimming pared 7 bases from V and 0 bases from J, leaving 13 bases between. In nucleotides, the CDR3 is TGCAGCGCAATTACAGGGAGCTCTGGAAACACCATATATTTT. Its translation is CSAITGSSGNTIYF.

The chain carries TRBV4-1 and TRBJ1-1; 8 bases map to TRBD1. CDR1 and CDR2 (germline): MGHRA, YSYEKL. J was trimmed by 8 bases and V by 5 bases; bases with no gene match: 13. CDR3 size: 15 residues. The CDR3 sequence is CASSTTGEKGPEAFF. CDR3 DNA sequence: TGCGCCAGCAGCACGACAGGGGAGAAGGGGCCAGAAGCTTTCTTT.

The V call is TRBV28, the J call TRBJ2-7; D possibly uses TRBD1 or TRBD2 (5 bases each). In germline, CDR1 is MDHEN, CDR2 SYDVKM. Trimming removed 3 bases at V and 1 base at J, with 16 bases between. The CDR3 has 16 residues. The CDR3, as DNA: TGTGCCAGCAGTTTTGGGGGTTGGCAGTTTTCCTACGAGCAGTACTTC. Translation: CASSFGGWQFSYEQYF.

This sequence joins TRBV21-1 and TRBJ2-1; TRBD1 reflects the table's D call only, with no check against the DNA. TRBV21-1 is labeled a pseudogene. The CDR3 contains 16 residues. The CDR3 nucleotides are TGTGCCAGCAGCAACCCGGACAGGGTCGGATACAATGAGCAGTTCTTC. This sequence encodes CASSNPDRVGYNEQFF.

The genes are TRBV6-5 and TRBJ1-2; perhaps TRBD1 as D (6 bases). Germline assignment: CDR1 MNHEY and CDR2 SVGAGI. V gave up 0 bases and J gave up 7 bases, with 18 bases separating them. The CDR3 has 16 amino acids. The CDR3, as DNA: TGTGCCAGCAGTTACTCGGGTAGGGCAGGGGACACTGGCTACACCTTC. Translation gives CASSYSGRAGDTGYTF.

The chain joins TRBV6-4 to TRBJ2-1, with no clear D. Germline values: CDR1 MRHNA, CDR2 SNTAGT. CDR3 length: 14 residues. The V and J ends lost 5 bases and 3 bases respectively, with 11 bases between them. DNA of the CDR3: TGTGCCAGCAGTAGAACGGGTTACTACAATGAGCAGTTCTTC. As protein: CASSRTGYYNEQFF.

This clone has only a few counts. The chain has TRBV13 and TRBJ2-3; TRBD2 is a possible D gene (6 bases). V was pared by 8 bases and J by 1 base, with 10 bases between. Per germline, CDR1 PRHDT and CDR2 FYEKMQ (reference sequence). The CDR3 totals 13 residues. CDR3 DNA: TGTGCCAGCCGTGAGCGGGGCACAGATACGCAGTATTTT. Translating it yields CASRERGTDTQYF.

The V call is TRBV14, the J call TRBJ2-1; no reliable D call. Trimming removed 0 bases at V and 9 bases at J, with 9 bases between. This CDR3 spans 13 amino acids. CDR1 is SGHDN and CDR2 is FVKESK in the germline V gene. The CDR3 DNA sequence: TGTGCCAGCAGCCAAGATTGGCGAGGTGAGCAGTTCTTC. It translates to CASSQDWRGEQFF.

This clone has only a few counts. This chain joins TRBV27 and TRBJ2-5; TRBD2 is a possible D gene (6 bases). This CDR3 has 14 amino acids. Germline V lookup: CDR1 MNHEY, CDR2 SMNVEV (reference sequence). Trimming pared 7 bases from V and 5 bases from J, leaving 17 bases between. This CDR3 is CASNGGNNLETQYF. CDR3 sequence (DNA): TGTGCCAGCAACGGAGGGAATAATCTTGAGACCCAGTACTTC.

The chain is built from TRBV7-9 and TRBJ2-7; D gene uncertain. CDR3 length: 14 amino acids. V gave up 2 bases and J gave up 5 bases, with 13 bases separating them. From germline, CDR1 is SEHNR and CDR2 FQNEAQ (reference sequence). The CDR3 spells CASSLPADGHEQYF. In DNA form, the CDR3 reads TGTGCCAGCAGCTTACCAGCCGACGGACACGAGCAGTACTTC.

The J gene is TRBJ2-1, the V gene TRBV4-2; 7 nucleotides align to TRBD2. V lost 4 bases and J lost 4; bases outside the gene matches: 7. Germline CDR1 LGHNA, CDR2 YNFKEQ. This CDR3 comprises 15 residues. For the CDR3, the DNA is TGTGCCAGCAGCCTTCTAGCGGTTACTTACAATGAGCAGTTCTTC. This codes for CASSLLAVTYNEQFF.

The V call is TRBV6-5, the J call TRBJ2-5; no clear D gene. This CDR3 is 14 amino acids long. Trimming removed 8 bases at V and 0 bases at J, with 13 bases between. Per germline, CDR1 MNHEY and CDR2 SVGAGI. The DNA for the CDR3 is TGTGCCAGCGGCCAGCACAAGTACCAAGAGACCCAGTACTTC. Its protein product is CASGQHKYQETQYF.

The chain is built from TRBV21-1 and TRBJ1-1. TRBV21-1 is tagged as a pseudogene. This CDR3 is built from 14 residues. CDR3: CASSSGPQNTEAFF. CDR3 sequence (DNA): TGTGCCAGCAGCAGCGGACCTCAAAACACTGAAGCTTTCTTT.

The CDR3 reads CASSLVPGMGEKLFF. In DNA, the CDR3 is TGTGCCAGCAGTTTAGTTCCGGGGATGGGGGAAAAACTGTTTTTT. This chain connects TRBV28 to TRBJ1-4; D remains ambiguous. This CDR3 comprises 15 residues. Trimming cost V 2 bases and J 8 bases, with 15 bases left between them. CDR1 MDHEN and CDR2 SYDVKM come from the germline V gene.

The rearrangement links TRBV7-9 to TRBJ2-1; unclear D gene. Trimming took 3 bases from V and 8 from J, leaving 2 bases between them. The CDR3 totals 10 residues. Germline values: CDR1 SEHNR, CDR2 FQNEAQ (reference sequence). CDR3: CASSFYEQFF. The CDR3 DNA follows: TGTGCCAGCAGCTTCTATGAGCAGTTCTTC. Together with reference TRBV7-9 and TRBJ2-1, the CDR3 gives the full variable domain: DTGVSQNPRHKITKRGQNVTFRCDPISEHNRLYWYRQTLGQGPEFLTYFQNEAQLEKSRLLSDRFSAERPKGSFSTLEIQRTEQGDSAMYLCASSFYEQFFGPGTRLTVL.

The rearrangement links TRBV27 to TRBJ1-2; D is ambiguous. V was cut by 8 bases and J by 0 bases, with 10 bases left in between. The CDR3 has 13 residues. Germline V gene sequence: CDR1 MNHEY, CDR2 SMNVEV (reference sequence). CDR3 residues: CASGWTANYGYTF. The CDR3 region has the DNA TGTGCCAGCGGATGGACCGCTAACTATGGCTACACCTTC.

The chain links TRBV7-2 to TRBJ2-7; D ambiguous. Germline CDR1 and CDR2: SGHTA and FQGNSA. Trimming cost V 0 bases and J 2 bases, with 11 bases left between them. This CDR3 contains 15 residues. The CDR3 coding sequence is TGTGCCAGCAGCTTAGCGGTGGGTGGAACCTACGAGCAGTACTTC. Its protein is CASSLAVGGTYEQYF.

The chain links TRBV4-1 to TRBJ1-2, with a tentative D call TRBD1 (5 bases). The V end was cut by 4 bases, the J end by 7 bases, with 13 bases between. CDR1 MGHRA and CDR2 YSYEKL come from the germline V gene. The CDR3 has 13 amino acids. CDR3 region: CASSPGPPGGYTF. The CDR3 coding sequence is TGCGCCAGCAGCCCAGGGCCCCCGGGTGGCTACACCTTC.

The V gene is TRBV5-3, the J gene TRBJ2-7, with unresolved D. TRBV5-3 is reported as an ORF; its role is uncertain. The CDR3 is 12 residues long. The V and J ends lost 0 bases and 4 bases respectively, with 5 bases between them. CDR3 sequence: CARSLAPYEQYF. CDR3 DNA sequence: TGTGCCAGAAGCTTGGCCCCATACGAGCAGTACTTC.

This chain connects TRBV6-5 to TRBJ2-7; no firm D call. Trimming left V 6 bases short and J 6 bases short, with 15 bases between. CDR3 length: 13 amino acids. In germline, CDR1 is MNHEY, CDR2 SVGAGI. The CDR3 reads CASSPPGISEQYF. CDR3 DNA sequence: TGTGCCAGCAGCCCGCCAGGTATTAGCGAGCAGTACTTC.

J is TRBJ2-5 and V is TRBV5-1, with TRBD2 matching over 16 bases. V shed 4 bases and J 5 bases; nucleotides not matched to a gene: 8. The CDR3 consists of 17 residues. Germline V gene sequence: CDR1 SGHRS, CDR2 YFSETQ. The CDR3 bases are TGCGCCAGCAGCCGGGGACTAGCGGGAGGGCCGGATGAGACCCAGTACTTC. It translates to CASSRGLAGGPDETQYF.

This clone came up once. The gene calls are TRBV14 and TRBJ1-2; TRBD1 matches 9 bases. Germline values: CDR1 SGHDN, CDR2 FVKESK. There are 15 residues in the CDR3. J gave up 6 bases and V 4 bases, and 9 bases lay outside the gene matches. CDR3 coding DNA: TGTGCCAGCAGCCCCAGCTACAGGGGGCGTCATGGCTACACCTTC. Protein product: CASSPSYRGRHGYTF.